The next 30 T cell receptor beta chains were all read from a single sample in a study of T cells after yellow fever vaccination. TCRdb independently ran MiXCR on the 5' RACE reads; one entry per CDR3 protein. Here the sample spans approximately 550,000 distinct CDR3 sequences, roughly 21% being singletons. Sequenced material: PBMCs, taken 15 days after the yellow fever booster vaccination. These receptor sequences come from a man under 40 who received the YFV17D yellow fever vaccine.

This chain uses TRBV20-1 with TRBJ2-7; 9 bases map to TRBD2. The CDR3 loop spans 14 amino acids. The trim removed 3 bases at V and 3 bases at J, leaving 6 bases unmatched. Germline V gene data show CDR1 as DFQATT and CDR2 as SNEGSKA (reference sequence). The CDR3 region has the DNA TGCAGTGCTAGCGGGACTAGCAGAATCTACGAGCAGTACTTC. Its protein is CSASGTSRIYEQYF.

The chain joins TRBV20-1 to TRBJ2-1; possibly TRBD2 for D (6 bases). The V and J ends lost 5 bases and 5 bases respectively, with 19 bases between them. The CDR3 consists of 15 residues. Per germline, CDR1 DFQATT and CDR2 SNEGSKA (reference sequence). CDR3 in DNA: TGCAGTGCTTTCCGGGCCGGGACTTCGCACAATGAGCAGTTCTTC. Its protein is CSAFRAGTSHNEQFF.

This clonotype has a handful of counts. The gene calls are TRBV15 and TRBJ2-3, with 7 bases aligning to TRBD1. This CDR3 contains 15 residues. Germline V gene lookup returns CDR1 LNHNV and CDR2 YYDKDF (reference sequence). The ends lost 1 base at V and 3 bases at J; junction bases unmatched: 4. DNA of the CDR3: TGTGCCACCAGCAGAGTTGACAGGGTAACAGATACGCAGTATTTT. This translates into CATSRVDRVTDTQYF.

The chain carries TRBV6-2 or TRBV6-3 and TRBJ2-1; tentative D call: TRBD2 (5 bases). V was trimmed by 3 bases and J by 9 bases, leaving 24 bases between them. The germline gives CDR1 MNHEY, CDR2 SVGEGT. This CDR3 region has 17 residues. This CDR3 is CASSYRTSQYFEGEQFF. The CDR3 DNA follows: TGTGCCAGCAGTTATCGTACTAGTCAATATTTTGAAGGTGAGCAGTTCTTC.

In this sample, this clonotype turned up a few times. The chain has TRBV7-2 and TRBJ2-7; D is unresolved. This CDR3 is built from 13 residues. V gave up 5 bases and J gave up 6 bases, with 14 bases separating them. CDR1 is SGHTA and CDR2 is FQGNSA in the germline V gene. CDR3 nucleotide sequence: TGTGCCAGCAGCATCAAGGGCCCCTCCGAGCAGTACTTC. Translated: CASSIKGPSEQYF.

The rearrangement links TRBV7-9 to TRBJ1-2; D is unclear. The germline gives CDR1 SEHNR, CDR2 FQNEAQ (reference sequence). The CDR3 contains 13 residues. Trimming stripped 5 bases from V and 5 bases from J, with 12 bases between. The CDR3 loop is CASSTGRTYGYTF. Here the CDR3 DNA reads TGTGCCAGCAGCACCGGACGGACGTATGGCTACACCTTC.

This clonotype was seen more than once but under ten times. The chain couples TRBV4-1 to TRBJ2-3; D ambiguous. CDR3 length: 12 residues. Germline V gene lookup returns CDR1 MGHRA and CDR2 YSYEKL. Trimming removed 2 bases from V and 5 bases from J, with 5 bases in between. CDR3 in amino acids: CASSQWEDTQYF. Here the CDR3 DNA reads TGCGCCAGCAGCCAATGGGAAGATACGCAGTATTTT.

V is TRBV6-2 or TRBV6-3 and J is TRBJ2-1, with D unclear. CDR1 and CDR2 from the germline V gene are MNHEY and SVGEGT. V lost 2 bases and J lost 3, with 14 bases in between. This CDR3 comprises 16 residues. In DNA, the CDR3 is TGTGCCAGCAGTTACCGCACTGTAGGCCACTACAATGAGCAGTTCTTC. Its translation is CASSYRTVGHYNEQFF.

The chain employs TRBV7-6 and TRBJ1-1; a possible D gene is TRBD1 (5 bases). The CDR3 extends over 14 amino acids. Germline CDR1 reads SGHVS; CDR2 reads FNYEAQ. Trimming took off 5 bases at V and 0 bases at J, with 10 bases between the two ends. In nucleotides, the CDR3 is TGTGCCAGCAGCCTCCGGGGGGTGAACACTGAAGCTTTCTTT. Translated, it gives CASSLRGVNTEAFF.

This clonotype has more than one count but fewer than ten. This chain links TRBV10-3 with TRBJ2-2; 10 bases fit TRBD1. Germline V gene data show CDR1 as ENHRY and CDR2 as SYGVKD. The length of the CDR3 is 15 residues. The V segment lost 2 bases and the J segment 5 bases; nucleotides outside the gene matches: 2. The CDR3 spells CAISEGTGETGELFF. CDR3 DNA: TGTGCCATCAGTGAGGGGACAGGGGAAACCGGGGAGCTGTTTTTT.

The chain combines TRBV6-5 with TRBJ2-1; TRBD2 might be the D (6 bases). The germline V and J ends were trimmed by 6 bases and 10 bases, with 13 bases remaining between them. The germline CDR1 and CDR2 sequences are MNHEY and SVGAGI. The CDR3 is 12 amino acids. In DNA, the CDR3 is TGTGCCAGCAGACCGACTAGTGGGGAGCAGTTCTTC. This gives the protein CASRPTSGEQFF.

In this sample, this clonotype turned up a few times. V gene TRBV5-8 combines with J gene TRBJ2-7; a weak D match, TRBD2 (6 bases). CDR3 length: 14 amino acids. V shed 4 bases and J shed 5 bases, with 16 bases lying between them. Germline loops: CDR1 SGHTS, CDR2 YDEGEE. In DNA, the CDR3 is TGTGCCAGCAGCCCGGGTATGGGGGGTGACGAGCAGTACTTC. It encodes CASSPGMGGDEQYF.

This clonotype showed up just a few times. This chain links TRBV14 with TRBJ2-5; 8 bases map to TRBD2. The junction had 9 bases not matched to a gene; V was cut back by 4 bases and J by 5 bases. The CDR3 has 15 amino acids. In germline, CDR1 is SGHDN, CDR2 FVKESK. CDR3 DNA: TGTGCCAGCAGCCCGAGAACGGGAGGGTTGGAGACCCAGTACTTC. Its translation: CASSPRTGGLETQYF.

A few counts support this clonotype. This rearrangement joins TRBV12-3 or TRBV12-4 to TRBJ2-7; TRBD2 might be the D (6 bases). The CDR3 runs 14 residues. With 5 bases removed from V and 5 bases from J, the gap between germline ends came to 16 bases. The CDR3 reads CASSRWEDIHEQYF. The CDR3 DNA sequence: TGTGCCAGCAGTCGGTGGGAGGATATCCACGAGCAGTACTTC.

This clonotype occurred a few times. The chain combines TRBV6-1 with TRBJ2-3; D call uncertain. The CDR3 contains 13 residues. V was trimmed by 7 bases and J by 0 bases, leaving 8 bases between them. Germline values: CDR1 MNHNS, CDR2 SASEGT. The CDR3 region has the DNA TGTGCCAGCACCGCTAAGAGCACAGATACGCAGTATTTT. It encodes CASTAKSTDTQYF.

This clonotype was counted only a few times. The chain links TRBV28 to TRBJ1-2; TRBD1 matches 7 bases. The CDR3 sequence is 13 residues long. Trimming removed 8 bases from V and 5 bases from J; junction bases left unmatched: 8. CDR1 is MDHEN and CDR2 is SYDVKM in the germline V gene. CDR3 in DNA: TGTGCCAGCGCACCGGGACAGCTTTATGGCTACACCTTC. Its protein is CASAPGQLYGYTF.

There are a few counts of this clonotype. The chain is built from TRBV29-1 and TRBJ2-2; D is possibly TRBD2 (5 bases). V lost 6 bases and J 6 bases, leaving 11 bases between the germline ends. The CDR3 length is 12 residues. The germline V gene has CDR1 SQVTM and CDR2 ANQGSEA. DNA of the CDR3: TGCAGCGTCGGGATCTTTGCCGGGGAGCTGTTTTTT. Its translation is CSVGIFAGELFF.

V gene TRBV12-3 or TRBV12-4 combines with J gene TRBJ1-2; 10 bases fit TRBD1. Trimming removed 6 bases from V and 4 bases from J; junction bases left unmatched: 11. The CDR3 runs 16 residues. CDR3 DNA: TGTGCCAGCAGCCGAAGACCGGGACAGGGGTCCTATGGCTACACCTTC. Encoded protein: CASSRRPGQGSYGYTF.

The chain employs TRBV7-2 and TRBJ2-5; 11 bases are a match to TRBD2. Germline V CDR1 and CDR2: SGHTA, FQGNSA. CDR3 length: 16 residues. Germline trimming cut 2 bases from V and 7 bases from J; bases unmatched to any gene: 9. The CDR3 protein is CASSLTSGSIMVTQYF. The CDR3 DNA sequence: TGTGCCAGCAGCTTAACTAGCGGGAGTATAATGGTGACCCAGTACTTC. Based on the CDR3 plus reference TRBV7-2 and TRBJ2-5, the full variable domain is GAGVSQSPSNKVTEKGKDVELRCDPISGHTALYWYRQSLGQGLEFLIYFQGNSAPDKSGLPSDRFSAERTGGSVSTLTIQRTQQEDSAVYLCASSLTSGSIMVTQYFGPGTRLLVL.

A few counts support this clonotype. The chain combines TRBV12-3 or TRBV12-4 with TRBJ2-7, with D tentatively TRBD2 (6 bases). This CDR3 comprises 13 residues. V was trimmed by 7 bases and J by 3 bases, leaving 13 bases between them. CDR3: CASKSGGGYEQYF. In nucleotides, the CDR3 is TGTGCCAGCAAGTCCGGGGGAGGCTACGAGCAGTACTTC.

The gene calls are TRBV24-1 and TRBJ2-7, with D uncertain. The CDR3 spans 13 residues. V dropped 1 base and J dropped 5 bases, with 8 bases sitting between them. Germline values: CDR1 KGHDR, CDR2 SFDVKD. The CDR3 sequence: CATSDFEGDEQYF. As DNA, the CDR3 is TGTGCCACCAGTGATTTTGAAGGCGACGAGCAGTACTTC.

DNA of the CDR3: TGTGCCAGCAGTCTCACGGATACAGGGGCAAAACTGTTTTTT. Protein product: CASSLTDTGAKLFF. This sequence joins TRBV28 and TRBJ1-4; 7 positions agree with TRBD1. CDR1 MDHEN and CDR2 SYDVKM come from the germline V gene. V was pared by 5 bases and J by 10 bases, with 10 bases of the junction left unmatched. The CDR3 extends over 14 amino acids.

This clonotype was counted only a few times. This chain uses TRBV20-1 with TRBJ2-1, with 8 bases matching TRBD2. The CDR3 sequence is 16 residues long. The V gene's germline CDR1 is DFQATT and CDR2 SNEGSKA (reference sequence). Unmatched junction bases numbered 16, after V lost 4 bases and J lost 8 bases. CDR3 coding DNA: TGCAGTGCTAAACGGGTTAGCGGGACCCTCGGGGATGAGCAGTTCTTC. As protein: CSAKRVSGTLGDEQFF.

The chain has TRBV9 and TRBJ1-1; the D gene is possibly TRBD1 (6 bases). Deletions cut 0 bases from V and 6 bases from J, with 9 bases between. Germline CDR1 and CDR2: SGDLS and YYNGEE. This CDR3 region has 13 residues. CDR3 DNA sequence: TGTGCCAGCAGCGTAGGGACAGCGGCTGAAGCTTTCTTT. Its protein is CASSVGTAAEAFF.

In its sample, this clonotype was seen a few times. The genes are TRBV9 and TRBJ1-1, with D tentatively TRBD1 (6 bases). The germline gives CDR1 SGDLS, CDR2 YYNGEE. The CDR3 contains 15 residues. Trimming left V 6 bases short and J 4 bases short, with 19 bases between. The CDR3 nucleotides are TGTGCCAGCACCCCTGACCCTACAGGGTTCACTGAAGCTTTCTTT. This translates into CASTPDPTGFTEAFF. Complete variable domain (other parts from reference TRBV9 and TRBJ1-1): DSGVTQTPKHLITATGQRVTLRCSPRSGDLSVYWYQQSLDQGLQFLIQYYNGEERAKGNILERFSAQQFPDLHSELNLSSLELGDSALYFCASTPDPTGFTEAFFGQGTRLTVV.

This clonotype appeared a few times. This sequence joins TRBV11-2 and TRBJ2-2; D gene unclear. Germline CDR1 SGHAT, CDR2 FQNNGV. Trimming shortened V by 6 bases and J by 0 bases, and 17 bases separated the two germline ends. The CDR3 runs 17 residues. This CDR3 reads CASSTDFGPTNTGELFF. CDR3 bases: TGTGCCAGCAGTACAGATTTCGGACCAACGAACACCGGGGAGCTGTTTTTT.

V usage is TRBV3-1 and J usage is TRBJ2-7; 9 positions agree with TRBD2. Trimming cost V 1 base and J 2 bases; bases outside gene matches: 3. Germline V gene sequence: CDR1 LGHDT, CDR2 YNNKEL (reference sequence). The CDR3 sequence is 15 residues long. The chain's CDR3 is CASSQGTSVAYEQYF. In DNA, the CDR3 is TGTGCCAGCAGCCAAGGGACTAGCGTGGCCTACGAGCAGTACTTC.

V gene TRBV7-3 combines with J gene TRBJ2-2; 8 bases fit TRBD1. The V gene's germline CDR1 is SGHTA and CDR2 FQGTGA. This CDR3 is built from 15 residues. V trimming: 6 bases; J trimming: 5 bases; junction bases outside the gene matches: 8. In DNA, the CDR3 is TGTGCCAGCAGTCCAGGGGGCCCAGGGACCGGGGAGCTGTTTTTT. Translation gives CASSPGGPGTGELFF.

This clonotype turned up a few times. This rearrangement joins TRBV29-1 to TRBJ2-7, with D uncertain. The germline gives CDR1 SQVTM, CDR2 ANQGSEA. This CDR3 spans 14 amino acids. V was clipped by 3 bases and J by 1 base, with 13 bases between them. CDR3 sequence (DNA): TGCAGCGTTGAGAAGGACGAATTTTCCTACGAGCAGTACTTC. Translated: CSVEKDEFSYEQYF.

The chain employs TRBV12-3 or TRBV12-4 and TRBJ2-7, with TRBD1 matching over 7 bases. CDR3 length equals 13 residues. The ends lost 7 bases at V and 2 bases at J; junction bases unmatched: 5. CDR3 amino acids: CASKIGGTYEQYF. CDR3 in DNA: TGTGCCAGCAAAATAGGGGGCACCTACGAGCAGTACTTC.